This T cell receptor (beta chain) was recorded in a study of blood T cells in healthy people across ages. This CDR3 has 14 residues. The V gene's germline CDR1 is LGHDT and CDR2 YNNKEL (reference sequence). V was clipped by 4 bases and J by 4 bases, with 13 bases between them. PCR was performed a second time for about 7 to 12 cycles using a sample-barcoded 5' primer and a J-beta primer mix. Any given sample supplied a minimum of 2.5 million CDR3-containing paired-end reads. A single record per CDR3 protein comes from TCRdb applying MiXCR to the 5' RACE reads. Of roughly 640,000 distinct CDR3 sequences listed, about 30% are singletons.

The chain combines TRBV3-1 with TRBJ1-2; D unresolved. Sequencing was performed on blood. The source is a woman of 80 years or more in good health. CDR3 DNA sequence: TGTGCCAGCAGCCCAGCAAGGGTCCTCTATGGCTACACCTTC. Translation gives CASSPARVLYGYTF.